Listed below are T cell receptor beta chains from one sample, sequenced in a study of shared clonotypes between healthy human individuals. Clones were read by immunoSEQ multiplex PCR, and TCRdb kept only the in-frame ones, dropping some. This table holds about 590,000 clones, around 95% found once. Sequencing was performed on naive CD8+ T cells sorted from blood. Receptor source: a woman in her twenties or thirties in good health. Both conserved end residues are part of each CDR3. The D gene is left open where the match is weak. Size tells how often a clone was seen (once, few, many) or the class of an expanded clone, and some rows leave it out.

size	J	D	length	V	CDR3	DNA
NA	TRBJ2-7	NA	13	TRBV27	CASKQGTAYEQYF	TGTGCCAGTAAGCAGGGGACCGCCTACGAGCAGTACTTC
NA	TRBJ1-1	NA	18	TRBV23-1	CASSQSWAQHKGSTEAFF	TGCGCCAGCAGTCAATCGTGGGCCCAACACAAAGGAAGTACTGAAGCTTTCTTT
NA	TRBJ2-7	TRBD1	14	TRBV15	CATSRDRTGYEQYF	TGTGCCACCAGCAGAGACAGGACAGGCTACGAGCAGTACTTC
NA	TRBJ2-7	NA	13	TRBV27	CATARTVSYEQYF	TGTGCCACCGCTCGGACGGTTTCCTACGAGCAGTACTTC
NA	TRBJ1-1	NA	13	TRBV6-5	CASSYGGSTEAFF	TGTGCCAGCAGTTACGGAGGATCCACTGAAGCTTTCTTT
NA	TRBJ1-5	NA	14	TRBV30	CAWSVGQDNQPQHF	TGTGCCTGGAGTGTGGGGCAGGACAATCAGCCCCAGCATTTT
NA	TRBJ2-3	TRBD2	16	TRBV27	CASSLVGGAGADTQYF	TGTGCCAGCAGTTTAGTCGGGGGGGCTGGGGCAGATACGCAGTATTTT
NA	TRBJ2-2	NA	14	TRBV28	CASSLSTNTGELFF	TGTGCCAGCAGTTTATCGACGAACACCGGGGAGCTGTTTTTT
NA	TRBJ2-1	NA	18	TRBV11-2	CASRSAGYGPSFYNEQFF	TGTGCCAGCAGGTCAGCGGGCTATGGGCCCTCGTTCTACAATGAGCAGTTCTTC
NA	TRBJ2-7	TRBD1	14	TRBV5-1	CASSSRQGVYEQYF	TGCGCCAGCAGCTCAAGACAGGGGGTCTACGAGCAGTACTTC
NA	TRBJ2-1	TRBD2	15	TRBV19	CASSVSGSSYNEQFF	TGTGCCAGTAGTGTAAGCGGGAGCTCCTACAATGAGCAGTTCTTC
NA	TRBJ1-4	TRBD1	15	TRBV5-1	CASSYGTATNEKLFF	TGCGCCAGCAGTTACGGGACAGCAACTAATGAAAAACTGTTTTTT
NA	TRBJ2-7	NA	14	TRBV28	CASHTPGDSYEQYF	TGTGCCAGCCACACCCCCGGCGACTCCTACGAGCAGTACTTC
NA	TRBJ2-3	TRBD1	16	TRBV7-9	CASSLAEGQGADTQYF	TGTGCCAGCAGCTTAGCGGAGGGACAGGGGGCAGATACGCAGTATTTT
NA	TRBJ1-6	NA	14	TRBV28	CASSFSGTGSPLHF	TGTGCCAGCAGTTTTAGCGGTACTGGTTCACCCCTCCACTTT
NA	TRBJ2-1	TRBD2	19	TRBV28	CASSPGTSGTGSSYNEQFF	TGTGCCAGCAGTCCCGGGACTAGCGGGACCGGGAGCTCCTACAATGAGCAGTTCTTC
few	TRBJ1-1	NA	14	TRBV4-1	CASSQPGAGTEAFF	TGCGCCAGCAGCCAACCAGGGGCAGGAACTGAAGCTTTCTTT
NA	TRBJ2-7	TRBD1	15	TRBV2	CASSEFRDRGSEQYF	TGTGCCAGCAGTGAATTTCGAGACAGGGGGAGCGAGCAGTACTTC
NA	TRBJ2-6	NA	15	TRBV2	CASSEGSSGANVLTF	TGTGCCAGCAGTGAAGGGAGCTCTGGGGCCAACGTCCTGACTTTC